Listed here are 3 T cell receptor beta chains from one sample, sequenced in a study of vaccination effects on CD4 cells after COVID-19. These receptors are not linked to any known antigen. The culture ran for approximately nine days before CD4+ T cells were isolated. Two-dose vaccination with either BNT162b2 or mRNA-1273 was given to the participants. Profiled with immunoSEQ multiplex PCR; TCRdb holds only in-frame clones, not every one. The sample includes over 45,000 clones, roughly two thirds of them seen just once. This sample comprised CD4+ T cells from PBMCs cultured without peptide, obtained after COVID-19 vaccination. These receptors came from a human donor who received a COVID-19 vaccine.

The chain has TRBV10-1 and TRBJ2-1, with a weak D call TRBD2 (6 bases). The CDR3 sequence is 17 residues long. V was clipped by 0 bases and J by 6 bases, with 18 bases between them. Germline V gene lookup returns CDR1 WNHNN and CDR2 SYGVQD (reference sequence). The CDR3 sequence: CASSESRGGIEGNEQFF. The CDR3 bases are TGCGCCAGCAGTGAGTCTCGGGGCGGGATAGAGGGCAATGAGCAGTTCTTC.

The DNA for the CDR3 is TGTGCCAGCAGCCCGGGGTCGGCCTACAATGAGCAGTTCTTC. Translated, it gives CASSPGSAYNEQFF. V and J are TRBV3-1 (or the pseudogene TRBV3-2) and TRBJ2-1, with D perhaps TRBD2 (5 bases). There are 14 residues in the CDR3. V was clipped by 4 bases and J by 2 bases, with 9 bases between them. Germline CDR1 reads LGHDT; CDR2 reads YNNKEL (reference sequence).

This chain links TRBV18 with TRBJ2-1; no clear D. This CDR3 has 16 amino acids. CDR1 and CDR2 (germline): KGHSH, LQKENI. V was trimmed by 5 bases and J by 2 bases, leaving 16 bases between them. As DNA, the CDR3 is TGTGCCAGCTCAGCCCGAGTAGGGCCTCCCTACAATGAGCAGTTCTTC. Translation gives CASSARVGPPYNEQFF.